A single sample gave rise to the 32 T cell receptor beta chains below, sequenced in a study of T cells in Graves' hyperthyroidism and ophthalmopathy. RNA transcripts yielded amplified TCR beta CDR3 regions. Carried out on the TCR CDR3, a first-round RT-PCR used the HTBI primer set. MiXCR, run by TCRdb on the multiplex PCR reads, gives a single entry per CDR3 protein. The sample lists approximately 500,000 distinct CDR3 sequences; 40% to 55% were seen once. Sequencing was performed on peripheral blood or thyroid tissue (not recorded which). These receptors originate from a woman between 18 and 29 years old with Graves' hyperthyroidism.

In nucleotides, the CDR3 is TGCAGCTTGGACGGATTTAGCAATCAGCCCCAGCATTTT. Translating gives CSLDGFSNQPQHF. The chain joins TRBV29-1 to TRBJ1-5; no definite D call. The ends were cut back, 8 bases at V and 0 bases at J, with 11 bases in the middle. Germline assignment: CDR1 SQVTM and CDR2 ANQGSEA. The CDR3 contains 13 residues.

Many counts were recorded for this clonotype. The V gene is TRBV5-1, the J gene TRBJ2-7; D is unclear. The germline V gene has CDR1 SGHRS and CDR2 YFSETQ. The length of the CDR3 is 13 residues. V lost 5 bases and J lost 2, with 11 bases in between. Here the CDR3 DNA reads TGCGCCAGCAGGGAAGCGCCGACCTACGAGCAGTACTTC. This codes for CASREAPTYEQYF.

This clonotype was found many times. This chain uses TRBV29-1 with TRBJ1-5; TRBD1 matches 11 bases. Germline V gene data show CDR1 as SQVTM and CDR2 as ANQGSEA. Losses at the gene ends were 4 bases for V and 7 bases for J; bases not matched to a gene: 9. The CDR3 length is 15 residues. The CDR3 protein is CSVALGTGGKQPQHF. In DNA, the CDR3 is TGCAGCGTTGCCCTCGGGACAGGGGGTAAGCAGCCCCAGCATTTT.

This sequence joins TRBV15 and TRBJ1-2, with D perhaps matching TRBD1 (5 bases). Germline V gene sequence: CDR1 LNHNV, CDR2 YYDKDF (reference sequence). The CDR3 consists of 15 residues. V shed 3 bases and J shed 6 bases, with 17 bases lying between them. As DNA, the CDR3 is TGTGCCACCAGCAGTGCCCTTTCAGGGATAGATGGCTACACCTTC. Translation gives CATSSALSGIDGYTF.

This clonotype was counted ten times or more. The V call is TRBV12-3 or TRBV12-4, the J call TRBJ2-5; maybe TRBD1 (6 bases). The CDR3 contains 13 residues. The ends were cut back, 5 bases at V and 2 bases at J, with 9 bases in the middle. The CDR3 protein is CASSRQEQETQYF. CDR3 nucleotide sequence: TGTGCCAGCAGTCGACAGGAACAAGAGACCCAGTACTTC.

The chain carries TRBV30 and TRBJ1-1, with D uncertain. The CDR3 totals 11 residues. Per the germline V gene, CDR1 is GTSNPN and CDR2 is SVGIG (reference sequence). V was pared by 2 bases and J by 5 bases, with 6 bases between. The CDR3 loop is CAWSSQTEAFF. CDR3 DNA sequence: TGTGCCTGGAGTTCACAGACTGAAGCTTTCTTT.

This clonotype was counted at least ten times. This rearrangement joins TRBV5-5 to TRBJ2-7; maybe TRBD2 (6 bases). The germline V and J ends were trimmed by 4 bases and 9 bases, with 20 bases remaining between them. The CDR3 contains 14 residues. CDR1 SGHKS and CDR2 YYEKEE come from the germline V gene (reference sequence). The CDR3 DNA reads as TGTGCCAGCAGCCTAGCGACGACGCCGACGGTGCAGTACTTC. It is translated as CASSLATTPTVQYF.

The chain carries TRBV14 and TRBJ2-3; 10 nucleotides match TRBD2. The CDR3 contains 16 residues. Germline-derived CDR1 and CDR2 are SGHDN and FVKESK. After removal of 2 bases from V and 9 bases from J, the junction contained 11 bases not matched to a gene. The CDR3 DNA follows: TGTGCCAGCAGCCAACCAGCGGGAGGGCTGTCCGTCACGCAGTATTTT. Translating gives CASSQPAGGLSVTQYF.

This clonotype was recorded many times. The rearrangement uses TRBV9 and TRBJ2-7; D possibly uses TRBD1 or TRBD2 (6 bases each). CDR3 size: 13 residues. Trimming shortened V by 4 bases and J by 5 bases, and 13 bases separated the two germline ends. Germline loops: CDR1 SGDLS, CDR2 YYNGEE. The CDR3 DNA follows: TGTGCCAGCAGCAGAATGGGGGGCGACGAGCAGTACTTC. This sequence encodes CASSRMGGDEQYF.

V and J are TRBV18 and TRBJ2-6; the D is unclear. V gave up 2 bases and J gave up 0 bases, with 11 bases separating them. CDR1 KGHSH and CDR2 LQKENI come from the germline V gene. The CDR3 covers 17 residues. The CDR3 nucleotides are TGTGCCAGCTCACCAAGTCAACAGCGCTCTGGGGCCAACGTCCTGACTTTC. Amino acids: CASSPSQQRSGANVLTF. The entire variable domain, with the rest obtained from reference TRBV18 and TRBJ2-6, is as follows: NAGVMQNPRHLVRRRGQEARLRCSPMKGHSHVYWYRQLPEEGLKFMVYLQKENIIDESGMPKERFSAEFPKEGPSILRIQQVVRGDSAAYFCASSPSQQRSGANVLTFGAGSRLTVL.

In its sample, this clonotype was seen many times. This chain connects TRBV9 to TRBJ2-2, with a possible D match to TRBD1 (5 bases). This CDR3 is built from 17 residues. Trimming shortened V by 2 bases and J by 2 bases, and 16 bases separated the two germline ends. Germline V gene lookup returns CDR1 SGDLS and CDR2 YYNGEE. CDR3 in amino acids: CASSVPSWTLNTGELFF. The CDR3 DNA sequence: TGTGCCAGCAGCGTCCCATCGTGGACACTAAACACCGGGGAGCTGTTTTTT.

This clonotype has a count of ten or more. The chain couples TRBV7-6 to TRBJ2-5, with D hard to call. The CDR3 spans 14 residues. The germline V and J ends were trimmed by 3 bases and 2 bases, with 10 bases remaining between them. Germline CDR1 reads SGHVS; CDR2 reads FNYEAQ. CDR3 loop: CASSFPDLQETQYF. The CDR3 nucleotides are TGTGCCAGCAGCTTCCCGGACCTTCAAGAGACCCAGTACTTC.

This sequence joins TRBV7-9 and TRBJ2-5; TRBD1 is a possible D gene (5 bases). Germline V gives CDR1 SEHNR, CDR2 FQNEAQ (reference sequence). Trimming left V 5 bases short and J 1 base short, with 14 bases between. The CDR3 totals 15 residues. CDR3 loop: CASSQVGRAQETQYF. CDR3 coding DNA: TGTGCCAGCAGCCAAGTGGGCAGGGCCCAAGAGACCCAGTACTTC.

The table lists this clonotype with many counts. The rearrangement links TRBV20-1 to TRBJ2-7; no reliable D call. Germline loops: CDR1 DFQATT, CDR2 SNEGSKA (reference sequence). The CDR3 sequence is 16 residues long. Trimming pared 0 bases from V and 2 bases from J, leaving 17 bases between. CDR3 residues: CSARDKGRASTYEQYF. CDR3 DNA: TGCAGTGCTAGAGATAAGGGAAGGGCCTCAACCTACGAGCAGTACTTC.

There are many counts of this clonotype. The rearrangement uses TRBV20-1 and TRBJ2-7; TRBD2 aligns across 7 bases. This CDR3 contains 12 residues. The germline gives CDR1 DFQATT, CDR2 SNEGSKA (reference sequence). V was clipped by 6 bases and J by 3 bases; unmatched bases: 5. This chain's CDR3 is CSANGLDYEQYF. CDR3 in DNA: TGCAGTGCCAACGGACTAGACTACGAGCAGTACTTC.

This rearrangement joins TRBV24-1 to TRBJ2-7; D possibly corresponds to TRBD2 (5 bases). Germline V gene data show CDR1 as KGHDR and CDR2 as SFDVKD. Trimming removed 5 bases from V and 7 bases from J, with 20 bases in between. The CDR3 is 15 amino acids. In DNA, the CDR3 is TGTGCCACCAGTGTATCAGGAGGCTCCTACAATGAGCAGTACTTC. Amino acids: CATSVSGGSYNEQYF.

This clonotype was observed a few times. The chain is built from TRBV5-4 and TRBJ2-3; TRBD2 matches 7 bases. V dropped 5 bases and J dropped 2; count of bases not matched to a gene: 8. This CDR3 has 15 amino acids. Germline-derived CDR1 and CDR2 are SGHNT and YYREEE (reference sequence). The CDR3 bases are TGTGCCAGCAGTTATACGACTAGCCCCACAGATACGCAGTATTTT. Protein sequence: CASSYTTSPTDTQYF. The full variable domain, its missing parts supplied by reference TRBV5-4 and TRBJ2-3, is ETGVTQSPTHLIKTRGQQVTLRCSSQSGHNTVSWYQQALGQGPQFIFQYYREEENGRGNFPPRFSGLQFPNYSSELNVNALELDDSALYLCASSYTTSPTDTQYFGPGTRLTVL.

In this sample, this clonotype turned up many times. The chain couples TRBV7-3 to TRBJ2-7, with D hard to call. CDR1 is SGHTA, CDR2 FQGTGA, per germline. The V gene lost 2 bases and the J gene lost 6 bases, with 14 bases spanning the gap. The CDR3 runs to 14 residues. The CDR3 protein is CASSLLGQPGEQYF. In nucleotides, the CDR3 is TGTGCCAGCAGCTTACTCGGGCAGCCCGGCGAGCAGTACTTC.

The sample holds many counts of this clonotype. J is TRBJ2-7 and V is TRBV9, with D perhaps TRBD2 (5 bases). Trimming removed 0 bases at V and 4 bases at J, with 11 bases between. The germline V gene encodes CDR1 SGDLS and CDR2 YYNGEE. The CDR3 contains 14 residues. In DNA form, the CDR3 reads TGTGCCAGCAGCGTAGATTTTCGGACTTACGAGCAGTACTTC. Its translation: CASSVDFRTYEQYF.

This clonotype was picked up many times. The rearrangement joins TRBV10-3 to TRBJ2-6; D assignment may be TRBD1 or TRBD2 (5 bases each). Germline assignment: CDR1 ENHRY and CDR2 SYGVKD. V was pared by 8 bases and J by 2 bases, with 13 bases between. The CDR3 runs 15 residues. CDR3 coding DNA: TGTGCCATCGGGTCCAGGGACCCTGGGGCCAACGTCCTGACTTTC. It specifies CAIGSRDPGANVLTF.

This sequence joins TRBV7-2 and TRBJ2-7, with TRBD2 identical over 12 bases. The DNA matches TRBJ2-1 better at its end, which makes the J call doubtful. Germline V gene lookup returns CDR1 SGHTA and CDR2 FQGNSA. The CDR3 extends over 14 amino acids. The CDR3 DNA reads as TGTGCCAGCAGCACGCGACTAGCGGGGGACGGGCAGTTCTTC. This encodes CASSTRLAGDGQFF.

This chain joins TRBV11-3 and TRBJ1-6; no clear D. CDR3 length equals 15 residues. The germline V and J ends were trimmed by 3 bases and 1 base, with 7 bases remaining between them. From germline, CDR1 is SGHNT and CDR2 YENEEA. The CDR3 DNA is TGTGCCAGCAGCTTTGACCGGTCCTATAATTCACCCCTCCACTTT. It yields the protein CASSFDRSYNSPLHF.

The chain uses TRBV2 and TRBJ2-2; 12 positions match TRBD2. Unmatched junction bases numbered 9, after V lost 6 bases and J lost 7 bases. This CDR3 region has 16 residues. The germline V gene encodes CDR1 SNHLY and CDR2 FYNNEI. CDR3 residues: CASRQTSGRMNGELFF. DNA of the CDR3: TGTGCCAGCAGACAAACTAGCGGGAGGATGAACGGGGAGCTGTTTTTT.

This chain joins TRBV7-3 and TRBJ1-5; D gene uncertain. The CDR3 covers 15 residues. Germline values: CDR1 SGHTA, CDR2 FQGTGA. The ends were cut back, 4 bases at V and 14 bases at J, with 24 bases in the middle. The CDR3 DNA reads TGTGCCAGCAGCTCGCCAGCGGGAGGAGTATCGGGAGAGCATTTT. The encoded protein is CASSSPAGGVSGEHF.

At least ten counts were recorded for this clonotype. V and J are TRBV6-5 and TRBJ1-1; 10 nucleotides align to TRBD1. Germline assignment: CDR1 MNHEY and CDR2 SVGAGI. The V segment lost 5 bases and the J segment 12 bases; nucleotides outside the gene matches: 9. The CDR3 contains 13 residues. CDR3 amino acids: CASSPTGGGGTFF. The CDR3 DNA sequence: TGTGCCAGCAGTCCGACAGGGGGCGGGGGCACTTTCTTT.

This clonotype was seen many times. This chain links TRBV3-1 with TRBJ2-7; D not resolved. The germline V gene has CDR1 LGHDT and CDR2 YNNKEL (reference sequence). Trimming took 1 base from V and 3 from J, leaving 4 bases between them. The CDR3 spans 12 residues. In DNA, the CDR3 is TGTGCCAGCAGCCAAGGAAGCTACGAGCAGTACTTC. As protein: CASSQGSYEQYF.

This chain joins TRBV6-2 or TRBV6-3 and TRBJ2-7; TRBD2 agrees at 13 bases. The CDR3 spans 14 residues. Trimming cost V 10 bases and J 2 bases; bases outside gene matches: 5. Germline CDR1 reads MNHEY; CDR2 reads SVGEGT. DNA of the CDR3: TGTGCCACCCAACTAGCGGGAGGGGCCTACGAGCAGTACTTC. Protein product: CATQLAGGAYEQYF.

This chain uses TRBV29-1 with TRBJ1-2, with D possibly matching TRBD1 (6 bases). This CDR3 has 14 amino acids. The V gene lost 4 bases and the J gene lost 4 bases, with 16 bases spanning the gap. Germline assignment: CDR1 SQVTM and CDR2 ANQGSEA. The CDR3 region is CSVVRGAGGYGYTF. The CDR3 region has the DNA TGCAGCGTTGTGCGGGGGGCCGGGGGCTATGGCTACACCTTC.

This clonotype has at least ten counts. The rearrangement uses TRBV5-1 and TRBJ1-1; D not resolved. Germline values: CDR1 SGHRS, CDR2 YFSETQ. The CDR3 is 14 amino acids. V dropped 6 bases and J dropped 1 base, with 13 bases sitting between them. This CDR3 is CASTRSGSNTEAFF. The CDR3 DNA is TGCGCCAGCACCCGTTCCGGCTCGAACACTGAAGCTTTCTTT.

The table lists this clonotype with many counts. The CDR3 is CASSLFGGNTEAFF. Written as DNA, the CDR3 is TGCGCCAGCAGCCTCTTCGGGGGGAACACTGAAGCTTTCTTT. The genes are TRBV4-1 and TRBJ1-1; perhaps TRBD1 as D (5 bases). Germline-derived CDR1 and CDR2 are MGHRA and YSYEKL. V dropped 4 bases and J dropped 1 base, with 10 bases sitting between them. The CDR3 length is 14 residues.

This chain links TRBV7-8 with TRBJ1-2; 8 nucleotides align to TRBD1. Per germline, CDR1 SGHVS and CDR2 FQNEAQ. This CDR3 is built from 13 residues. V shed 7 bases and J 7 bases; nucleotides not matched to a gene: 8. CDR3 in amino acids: CASTKTGAGGYTF. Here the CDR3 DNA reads TGTGCCAGCACCAAGACAGGGGCTGGTGGCTACACCTTC. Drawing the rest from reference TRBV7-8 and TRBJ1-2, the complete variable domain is GAGVSQSPRYKVAKRGQDVALRCDPISGHVSLFWYQQALGQGPEFLTYFQNEAQLDKSGLPSDRFFAERPEGSVSTLKIQRTQQEDSAVYLCASTKTGAGGYTFGSGTRLTVV.

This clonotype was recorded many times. Here the CDR3 reads CATSRPTALNTEAFF. The DNA of the CDR3 is TGTGCCACCAGCAGACCGACAGCCCTGAACACTGAAGCTTTCTTT. The chain couples TRBV15 to TRBJ1-1; maybe TRBD1 (5 bases). V lost 2 bases and J 0 bases, leaving 10 bases between the germline ends. CDR3 length equals 15 residues. The germline gives CDR1 LNHNV, CDR2 YYDKDF (reference sequence).